This is a list of T cell receptor beta chains from one sample in a study of blood T cells in healthy people across ages. Each CDR3 protein is one row after TCRdb ran MiXCR on the 5' RACE reads. The table shows approximately 800,000 distinct CDR3 sequences, with around 62% occurring only once. The specimen sequenced was blood. The receptors were gathered from a man younger than 40 in good health. Each CDR3 is given with its conserved first and last residue. Each record gives: clone size, J gene, D gene, V gene, CDR3 DNA, CDR3 protein. A D gene is named only where the DNA matches it firmly. The size of a clone is reported for some rows only, either as once, few or many, or as a class for expanded clones.

size: -
J: TRBJ2-3
D: TRBD2
V: TRBV10-3
DNA: TGTGCCATCAGTGAGTCGACTAGCGGGGCCACAGATACGCAGTATTTT
CDR3: CAISESTSGATDTQYF

size: few
J: TRBJ1-2
D: -
V: TRBV29-1
DNA: TGCAGCGTTGAAGCCTCGGGAGGGGCAGGTGGCTACACCTTC
CDR3: CSVEASGGAGGYTF

size: -
J: TRBJ2-1
D: -
V: TRBV20-1
DNA: TGCAGTGCCCAGGGGGGGAGGGGCAACAATGAGCAGTTCTTC
CDR3: CSAQGGRGNNEQFF

size: -
J: TRBJ1-2
D: -
V: TRBV20-1
DNA: TGCAGTGCTTCGGAGACAATGGGATGGTATGGCTACACCTTC
CDR3: CSASETMGWYGYTF

size: -
J: TRBJ2-1
D: -
V: TRBV7-2
DNA: TGTGCCAGCAGCCGCAGGGGCCAGAGCTCCTACAATGAGCAGTTCTTC
CDR3: CASSRRGQSSYNEQFF

size: -
J: TRBJ2-7
D: TRBD2
V: TRBV12-3/TRBV12-4
DNA: TGTGCCAGCAGTGCCGTGACTAGCGGGAGCGGCGAGCAGTACTTC
CDR3: CASSAVTSGSGEQYF

size: few
J: TRBJ2-3
D: TRBD2
V: TRBV6-5
DNA: TGTGCCAGCAGTTCACTAGCGGGGGGGTCAGATACGCAGTATTTT
CDR3: CASSSLAGGSDTQYF

size: -
J: TRBJ2-7
D: TRBD2
V: TRBV7-2
DNA: TGTGCCAGCAGCCTTAGCGGGACGGGTCGGGAGCAGTACTTC
CDR3: CASSLSGTGREQYF

size: -
J: TRBJ2-3
D: -
V: TRBV7-9
DNA: TGTGCCAGCAGCCCCTGGGCCCTTAGTAGCACAGATACGCAGTATTTT
CDR3: CASSPWALSSTDTQYF

size: once
J: TRBJ2-5
D: TRBD2
V: TRBV10-3
DNA: TGTGCCATCAGTGAGTCGCCTAGCGGGGGGACAGAGACCCAGTACTTC
CDR3: CAISESPSGGTETQYF

size: -
J: TRBJ2-3
D: TRBD2
V: TRBV20-1
DNA: TGCAGTGCTGAGAGATCCAGCGGGGGGGATACAGATACGCAGTATTTT
CDR3: CSAERSSGGDTDTQYF

size: -
J: TRBJ2-3
D: TRBD2
V: TRBV20-1
DNA: TGCAGTGCTTCTGGACTAGCGGGGGGGATTAACACAGATACGCAGTATTTT
CDR3: CSASGLAGGINTDTQYF

size: -
J: TRBJ2-7
D: TRBD2
V: TRBV4-3
DNA: TGCGCCAGCAGCCAAGACGGGGAAGCGGGGAGAGACCAGTACTTC
CDR3: CASSQDGEAGRDQYF

size: -
J: TRBJ1-5
D: TRBD1
V: TRBV20-1
DNA: TGCAGTGTTTTACCCGGGACAGGGGACAGCAATCAGCCCCAGCATTTT
CDR3: CSVLPGTGDSNQPQHF

size: -
J: TRBJ2-1
D: TRBD1
V: TRBV4-2
DNA: TGTGCCAGCAGCCAAGCGACAGGGACAAACAATGAGCAGTTCTTC
CDR3: CASSQATGTNNEQFF

size: -
J: TRBJ2-1
D: TRBD2
V: TRBV5-1
DNA: TGCGCCAGCATTCGAAGAGCGGGGAGGTCCTACAATGAGCAGTTCTTC
CDR3: CASIRRAGRSYNEQFF

size: few
J: TRBJ2-5
D: -
V: TRBV12-3/TRBV12-4
DNA: TGTGCCAGCAGCCTGAAAAGCCTAGAGACCCAGTACTTC
CDR3: CASSLKSLETQYF

size: -
J: TRBJ1-2
D: -
V: TRBV25-1
DNA: TGTGCCAGCAGTACAGGGTCCAACTATGGCTACACCTTC
CDR3: CASSTGSNYGYTF

size: few
J: TRBJ1-2
D: -
V: TRBV20-1
DNA: TGCAGTGTGAGACCCAGCGATGGCTACACCTTC
CDR3: CSVRPSDGYTF

size: -
J: TRBJ1-4
D: TRBD1
V: TRBV7-9
DNA: TGTGCCAGCAGCCGTACAGGGGGGAAAAATGAAAAACTGTTTTTT
CDR3: CASSRTGGKNEKLFF

size: -
J: TRBJ2-5
D: -
V: TRBV13
DNA: TGTGCCAGCAGCTCCCCAGCAGCGGCGGAGACCCAGTACTTC
CDR3: CASSSPAAAETQYF

size: -
J: TRBJ2-5
D: TRBD1
V: TRBV2
DNA: TGTGCCACGGACCGACAGGGAGCCCAGTACTTC
CDR3: CATDRQGAQYF

size: -
J: TRBJ1-2
D: -
V: TRBV4-3
DNA: TGCGCCAGCAGCCAAGATCTGGTAGGGCCAAACTATGGCTACACCTTC
CDR3: CASSQDLVGPNYGYTF

size: -
J: TRBJ2-3
D: -
V: TRBV6-2/TRBV6-3
DNA: TGTGCCAGCAGTTACGGCATGGGGGTTTCTGATACGCAGTATTTT
CDR3: CASSYGMGVSDTQYF

size: -
J: TRBJ2-5
D: TRBD1
V: TRBV20-1
DNA: TGCAGTGCCACACAGGGGGCCGAGACCCAGTACTTC
CDR3: CSATQGAETQYF

size: once
J: TRBJ2-3
D: TRBD1
V: TRBV27
DNA: TGTGCCAGCAGTTTATCGAGGACAGGGGCGTATCCCACAGATACGCAGTATTTT
CDR3: CASSLSRTGAYPTDTQYF

size: -
J: TRBJ2-5
D: -
V: TRBV7-9
DNA: TGTGCCAGCAGCCAAGACCCAGGGTACCCAAAGACCCAGTACTTC
CDR3: CASSQDPGYPKTQYF